The T cell receptor (beta chain) described here comes from a study of shared clonotypes between healthy human individuals. Turning to the study itself: Each donor's CD4 naive and CD4 memory cells filled three plates apiece, CD8 naive two, and CD8 memory one.

In regard to this clone: Its antigen is still unknown.

Findings and caveats of the study: Depth of sequencing was expected to influence donor clonotype sharing. Against clonotypes common to all four donors, non-shared ones had lower generation probabilities.

At deep level, the assay was performed. This table comes from immunoSEQ multiplex PCR, and its TCRdb copy is limited to in-frame clones, with some not included. The sample holds about 300,000 clones; under 80% are singletons and the top ten take 10%. The origin of this receptor is a man younger than 40 in good health. Sequences were obtained from memory CD4+ T cells sorted from blood. Described subset: CD45RA-negative fraction.

CDR3: CAWESDSPNSPLHF. The CDR3, as DNA: TGTGCCTGGGAATCGGACAGTCCCAATTCACCCCTCCACTTT. V and J are TRBV30 and TRBJ1-6; a possible D gene is TRBD1 (6 bases). With 5 bases removed from V and 7 bases from J, the gap between germline ends came to 15 bases. CDR3 size: 14 residues. CDR1 and CDR2 (germline): GTSNPN, SVGIG (reference sequence).